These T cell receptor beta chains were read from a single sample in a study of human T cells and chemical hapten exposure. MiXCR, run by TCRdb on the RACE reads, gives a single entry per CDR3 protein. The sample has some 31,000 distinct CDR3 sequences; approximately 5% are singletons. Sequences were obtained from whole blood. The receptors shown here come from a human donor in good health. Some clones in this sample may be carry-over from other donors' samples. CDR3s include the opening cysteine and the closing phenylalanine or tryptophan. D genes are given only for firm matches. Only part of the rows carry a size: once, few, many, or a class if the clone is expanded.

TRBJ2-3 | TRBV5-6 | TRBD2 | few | CASSAGLAGGMDTQYF | TGTGCCAGCAGCGCGGGACTAGCGGGAGGTATGGATACGCAGTATTTT
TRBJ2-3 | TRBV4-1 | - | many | CASSQEGFRAGGTDTQYF | TGCGCCAGCAGCCAAGAGGGTTTTAGGGCCGGTGGCACAGATACGCAGTATTTT
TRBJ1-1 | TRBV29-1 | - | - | CSGRSNTEAFF | TGCAGCGGCAGATCGAACACTGAAGCTTTCTTT
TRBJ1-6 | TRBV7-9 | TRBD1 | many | CASSPRDRDYNSPLHF | TGTGCCAGCAGCCCCCGGGACAGGGATTATAATTCACCCCTCCACTTT
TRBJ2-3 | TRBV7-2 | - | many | CASSPLGYGEGTDTQYF | TGTGCCAGCAGCCCCCTGGGGTATGGGGAGGGCACAGATACGCAGTATTTT
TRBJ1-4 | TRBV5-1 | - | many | CASSLGDSNEKLFF | TGCGCCAGCAGCTTAGGTGATTCTAATGAAAAACTGTTTTTT
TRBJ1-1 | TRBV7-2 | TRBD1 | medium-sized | CASSAGTGVPYGTEAFF | TGTGCCAGCAGCGCAGGGACAGGGGTCCCCTACGGGACTGAAGCTTTCTTT
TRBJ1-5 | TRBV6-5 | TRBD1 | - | CASSSNRGSQPQHF | TGTGCCAGCAGTTCCAACAGGGGTTCTCAGCCCCAGCATTTT
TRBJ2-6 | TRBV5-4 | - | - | CASSSGQPHSGANVLTF | TGTGCCAGCAGCAGCGGACAGCCCCACTCTGGGGCCAACGTCCTGACTTTC
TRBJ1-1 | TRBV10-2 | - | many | CASSDLSLMNTEAFF | TGCGCCAGCAGTGATTTGTCTCTCATGAACACTGAAGCTTTCTTT
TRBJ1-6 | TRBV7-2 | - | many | CASSLLESNSPLHF | TGTGCCAGCAGCTTACTGGAGTCTAATTCACCCCTCCACTTT
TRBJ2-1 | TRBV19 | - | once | CASAYSDLYNEQFF | TGTGCCAGTGCGTACTCAGACCTCTACAATGAGCAGTTCTTC
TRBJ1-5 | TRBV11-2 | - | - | CASSLLVNQPQHF | TGTGCCAGCAGCTTATTGGTAAATCAGCCCCAGCATTTT
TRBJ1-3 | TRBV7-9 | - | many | CASSPAPSGNTIYF | TGTGCCAGCAGTCCAGCCCCCTCTGGAAACACCATATATTTT
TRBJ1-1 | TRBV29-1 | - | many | CSVESRANTEAFF | TGCAGCGTTGAAAGCAGGGCGAACACTGAAGCTTTCTTT
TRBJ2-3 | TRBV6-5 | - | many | CASSYGDTQYF | TGTGCCAGCAGTTACGGAGATACGCAGTATTTT
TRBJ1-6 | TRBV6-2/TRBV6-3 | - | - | CASSYILRDSPLHF | TGTGCCAGCAGTTATATTCTACGGGATTCACCCCTCCACTTT
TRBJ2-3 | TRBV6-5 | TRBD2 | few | CASSSPPGRAGVRDTQYF | TGTGCCAGCAGTTCCCCCCCGGGGAGAGCGGGGGTGAGAGATACGCAGTATTTT
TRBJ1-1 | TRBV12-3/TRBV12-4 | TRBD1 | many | CASSLHLTGLNTEAFF | TGTGCCAGCAGTCTCCATCTGACAGGGCTGAACACTGAAGCTTTCTTT
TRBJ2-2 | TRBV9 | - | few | CASSDPRGGTTGELFF | TGTGCCAGCAGCGATCCTAGGGGGGGGACCACCGGGGAGCTGTTTTTT
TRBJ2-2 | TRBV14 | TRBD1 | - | CASSQEKAGGRTGELFF | TGTGCCAGCAGCCAAGAGAAGGCAGGGGGCCGTACCGGGGAGCTGTTTTTT
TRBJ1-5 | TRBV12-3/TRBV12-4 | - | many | CASSLVGQGNQPQHF | TGTGCCAGCAGTTTAGTGGGCCAGGGTAATCAGCCCCAGCATTTT
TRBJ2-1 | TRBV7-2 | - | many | CASSFAIEQFF | TGTGCCAGCAGCTTCGCCATCGAGCAGTTCTTC
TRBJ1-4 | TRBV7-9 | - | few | CASSHRTTGGPNEKLFF | TGTGCCAGCAGCCATCGAACCACCGGGGGTCCTAATGAAAAACTGTTTTTT
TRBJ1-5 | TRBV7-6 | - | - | CASSFKGTGWDGSNQPQHF | TGTGCCAGCAGCTTTAAAGGGACGGGGTGGGATGGAAGCAATCAGCCCCAGCATTTT
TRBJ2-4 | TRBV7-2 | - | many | CASSSPAGDMAQNIQYF | TGTGCCAGCAGCTCCCCAGCAGGGGATATGGCACAAAACATTCAGTACTTC
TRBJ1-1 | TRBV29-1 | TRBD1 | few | CSVEDGVTGVLGTEAFF | TGCAGCGTTGAAGATGGTGTGACAGGGGTTTTGGGTACTGAAGCTTTCTTT
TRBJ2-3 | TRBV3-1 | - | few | CASSQQGRTDTQYF | TGTGCCAGCAGCCAACAGGGGAGGACAGATACGCAGTATTTT
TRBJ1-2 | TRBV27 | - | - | CASSLARVSGPGPYGYTF | TGTGCCAGCAGTTTAGCCCGCGTGAGTGGGCCTGGTCCTTATGGCTACACCTTC
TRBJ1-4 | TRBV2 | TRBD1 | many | CASSRQGATNEKLFF | TGTGCCAGCAGTCGGCAGGGGGCAACTAATGAAAAACTGTTTTTT
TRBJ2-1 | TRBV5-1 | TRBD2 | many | CASSLEGGRAQDEQFF | TGCGCCAGCAGCTTGGAAGGTGGGAGGGCCCAGGATGAGCAGTTCTTC
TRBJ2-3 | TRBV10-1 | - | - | CASTGDSDTQYF | TGCGCCAGCACCGGTGACTCAGATACGCAGTATTTT
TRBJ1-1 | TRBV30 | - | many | CAWSVLGGGDTEAFF | TGTGCCTGGAGTGTACTCGGGGGGGGGGACACTGAAGCTTTCTTT
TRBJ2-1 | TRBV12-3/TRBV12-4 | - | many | CASTDGGSYNEQFF | TGTGCCAGCACGGACGGGGGCTCCTACAATGAGCAGTTCTTC
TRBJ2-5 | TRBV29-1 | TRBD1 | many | CSFFPPGQWYF | TGCAGCTTCTTCCCCCCGGGACAGTGGTACTTC
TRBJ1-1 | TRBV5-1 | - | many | CASSLLKENTEAFF | TGCGCCAGCAGCTTGCTTAAGGAGAACACTGAAGCTTTCTTT
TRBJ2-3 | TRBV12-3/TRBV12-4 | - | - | CASRWKLGDTQYF | TGTGCCAGCAGGTGGAAACTGGGGGATACGCAGTATTTT
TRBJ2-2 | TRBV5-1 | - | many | CASSPTAGGRTGELFF | TGCGCCAGCAGCCCCACCGCCGGGGGACGCACCGGGGAGCTGTTTTTT
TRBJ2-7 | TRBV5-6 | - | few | CASSSYPGGASYEQYF | TGTGCCAGCAGCTCTTATCCGGGGGGCGCATCGTACGAGCAGTACTTC
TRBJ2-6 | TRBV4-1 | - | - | CASSQLPLSRGLSGANVLTF | TGCGCCAGCAGCCAATTACCCCTATCCAGGGGATTGTCCGGGGCCAACGTCCTGACTTTC
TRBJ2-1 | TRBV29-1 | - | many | CSVERQYNEQFF | TGCAGCGTTGAGAGACAGTACAATGAGCAGTTCTTC
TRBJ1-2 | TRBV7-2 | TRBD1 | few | CASSLAVGQGGNYGYTF | TGTGCCAGCAGCTTAGCGGTCGGACAGGGGGGCAACTATGGCTACACCTTC
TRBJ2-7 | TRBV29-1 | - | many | CSVVASYEQYF | TGCAGCGTTGTGGCTTCCTACGAGCAGTACTTC
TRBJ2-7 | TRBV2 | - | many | CASSESPNVGIAYF | TGTGCCAGCAGTGAATCCCCCAATGTGGGAATTGCGTACTTC
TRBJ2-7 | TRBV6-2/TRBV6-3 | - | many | CASSYIGRAPYF | TGTGCCAGCAGTTATATCGGACGGGCGCCGTACTTC
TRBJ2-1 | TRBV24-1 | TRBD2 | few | CATSLTGTSIDNEQFF | TGTGCCACCAGCCTAACCGGGACTAGCATCGACAATGAGCAGTTCTTC
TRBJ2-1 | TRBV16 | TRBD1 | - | CASNQSGTGGYNEQFF | TGTGCCAGCAACCAATCAGGTACAGGGGGATACAATGAGCAGTTCTTC